The next 19 T cell receptor beta chains were all read from a single sample in a study of blood T cell repertoires in COVID-19. Using immunoSEQ multiplex PCR, the repertoire was profiled, and TCRdb retains in-frame clones only, with some absent. The table lists roughly 380,000 clones, around 91% of them singletons. The specimen sequenced was peripheral blood. These receptors came from a middle-aged woman with COVID-19, enrolled during active disease.

The chain is built from TRBV3-1 (or the pseudogene TRBV3-2) and TRBJ2-7; D is possibly TRBD1 (6 bases). The germline CDR1 and CDR2 sequences are LGHDT and YNNKEL (reference sequence). The CDR3 runs 15 residues. The V gene lost 0 bases and the J gene lost 6 bases, with 15 bases spanning the gap. DNA for the CDR3: TGTGCCAGCAGCCAAGATTCCGCAGGGGTCTCCGAGCAGTACTTC. Translation: CASSQDSAGVSEQYF.

This chain connects TRBV19 to TRBJ2-2, with D perhaps matching TRBD1 (5 bases). There are 14 residues in the CDR3. Germline-derived CDR1 and CDR2 are LNHDA and SQIVND (reference sequence). Trimming took off 0 bases at V and 7 bases at J, with 9 bases between the two ends. The CDR3 sequence is CASSIDQGIGELFF. The CDR3 region has the DNA TGTGCCAGTAGTATAGATCAGGGAATCGGGGAGCTGTTTTTT.

This chain joins TRBV2 and TRBJ2-7; possibly TRBD1 for D (6 bases). The CDR3 has 12 amino acids. With 8 bases removed from V and 2 bases from J, the gap between germline ends came to 10 bases. CDR1 is SNHLY and CDR2 is FYNNEI in the germline V gene. The CDR3 DNA reads as TGTGCCAGCCGACAGGATGCCTACGAGCAGTACTTC. This translates into CASRQDAYEQYF. The variable domain in full, with the rest retrieved from reference TRBV2 and TRBJ2-7, is EPEVTQTPSHQVTQMGQEVILRCVPISNHLYFYWYRQILGQKVEFLVSFYNNEISEKSEIFDDQFSVERPDGSNFTLKIRSTKLEDSAMYFCASRQDAYEQYFGPGTRLTVT.

The rearrangement links TRBV5-5 to TRBJ1-5; D remains unclear. The length of the CDR3 is 14 residues. With 3 bases removed from V and 3 bases from J, the gap between germline ends came to 10 bases. Germline CDR1 reads SGHKS; CDR2 reads YYEKEE (reference sequence). CDR3 in amino acids: CASSSPGFNQPQHF. The CDR3 coding sequence is TGTGCCAGCAGCTCTCCGGGGTTCAATCAGCCCCAGCATTTT.

This clone was seen only a few times. The rearrangement uses TRBV7-2 and TRBJ1-6; a possible D gene is TRBD1 (6 bases). CDR1 is SGHTA, CDR2 FQGNSA, per germline. The CDR3 is made up of 16 amino acids. Trimming removed 5 bases from V and 5 bases from J, with 16 bases in between. CDR3 residues: CASSHRETGDNSPLHF. The CDR3 nucleotides read TGTGCCAGCAGCCACAGGGAAACTGGCGATAATTCACCCCTCCACTTT.

The chain is built from TRBV30 and TRBJ2-7; 9 bases map to TRBD1. Germline lookup yields CDR1 GTSNPN and CDR2 SVGIG (reference sequence). Trimming removed 1 base from V and 5 bases from J; junction bases left unmatched: 9. The CDR3 spans 15 residues. CDR3 bases: TGTGCCTGGAGTGGGGGGGACAGGGAGGCAGACGAGCAGTACTTC. Its protein is CAWSGGDREADEQYF.

J is TRBJ1-4 and V is TRBV7-9; unclear D gene. Between the trimmed V and J ends, which lost 3 bases and 12 bases, there was a span of 14 bases. CDR3 length equals 13 residues. Germline loops: CDR1 SEHNR, CDR2 FQNEAQ (reference sequence). DNA of the CDR3: TGTGCCAGCAGCTTTTTGACTGCCGGAGAACTGTTTTTT. It translates to CASSFLTAGELFF.

The V gene is TRBV29-1, the J gene TRBJ1-2, with 8 positions matching TRBD1. Germline CDR1 reads SQVTM; CDR2 reads ANQGSEA. The V gene end was trimmed by 2 bases and the J gene end by 7 bases; junction bases not matched to a gene: 9. The CDR3 contains 14 residues. The CDR3 DNA sequence: TGCAGCGTTGAAAAGGGCAGGGGGCAAGGTGGCTACACCTTC. It encodes CSVEKGRGQGGYTF. Full variable domain (rest looked up from reference TRBV29-1 and TRBJ1-2): SAVISQKPSRDICQRGTSLTIQCQVDSQVTMMFWYRQQPGQSLTLIATANQGSEATYESGFVIDKFPISRPNLTFSTLTVSNMSPEDSSIYLCSVEKGRGQGGYTFGSGTRLTVV.

With regard to this clone: One end of the junction fails to match germline, which may point to a read error. V is TRBV3-1 (or the pseudogene TRBV3-2) and J is TRBJ1-1, with D possibly being TRBD1 (6 bases). Germline CDR1 is LGHDT and CDR2 is YNNKEL (reference sequence). CDR3 length: 13 residues. The CDR3 DNA reads as TGTGTCAGCAGCCATAGGGGGGGCACTGAAGCTTTCTTT. This gives the protein CVSSHRGGTEAFF.

The V gene is TRBV7-9, the J gene TRBJ2-7, with D possibly TRBD2 on 5 matching bases. Germline values: CDR1 SEHNR, CDR2 FQNEAQ (reference sequence). This CDR3 contains 14 residues. Between the trimmed V and J ends, which lost 2 bases and 2 bases, there was a span of 10 bases. This chain's CDR3 is CASSLPGSTYEQYF. The CDR3, as DNA: TGTGCCAGCAGCTTACCGGGATCGACCTACGAGCAGTACTTC.

This clone appeared a few times. The chain links TRBV10-3 to TRBJ1-4; maybe TRBD1 (6 bases). Germline V CDR1 and CDR2: ENHRY, SYGVKD. The CDR3 consists of 14 residues. V was trimmed by 10 bases and J by 8 bases, leaving 20 bases between them. The CDR3 bases are TGTGCCACCCGGGACACGGGATCCGGGGAAAAACTGTTTTTT. It codes for CATRDTGSGEKLFF.

The chain employs TRBV19 and TRBJ1-2; 7 nucleotides align to TRBD1. V lost 3 bases, J lost 1 base, and 5 bases stayed unmatched. Germline-derived CDR1 and CDR2 are LNHDA and SQIVND (reference sequence). The CDR3 length is 15 residues. The DNA of the CDR3 is TGTGCCAGTAGTATTAGTCCAGGGGGTAACTATGGCTACACCTTC. It translates to CASSISPGGNYGYTF. The full variable domain, completed using reference TRBV19 and TRBJ1-2, is DGGITQSPKYLFRKEGQNVTLSCEQNLNHDAMYWYRQDPGQGLRLIYYSQIVNDFQKGDIAEGYSVSREKKESFPLTVTSAQKNPTAFYLCASSISPGGNYGYTFGSGTRLTVV.

Details on this clone: An end of the junction differs from the germline gene, which may be a read error. The rearrangement uses TRBV6-6 and TRBJ2-1, with D uncertain. Germline assignment: CDR1 MNHNY and CDR2 SVGAGI (reference sequence). The CDR3 is 13 amino acids. Here the CDR3 reads CASSLVSYDEQFF. CDR3 bases: TGTGCCAGCAGTTTAGTTAGCTACGATGAGCAGTTCTTC.

This chain uses TRBV4-3 with TRBJ2-3, with D uncertain. The CDR3 covers 15 residues. Between the trimmed V and J ends, which lost 3 bases and 0 bases, there was a span of 10 bases. Germline values: CDR1 LGHNA, CDR2 YSLEER. CDR3 sequence (DNA): TGCGCCAGCAGCCAGTCAGGAAGGAGCACAGATACGCAGTATTTT. Protein product: CASSQSGRSTDTQYF.

The chain recombines TRBV28 with TRBJ2-7; 7 nucleotides match TRBD1. Per germline, CDR1 MDHEN and CDR2 SYDVKM. This CDR3 comprises 13 residues. Unmatched junction bases numbered 11, after V lost 10 bases and J lost 5 bases. DNA of the CDR3: TGTGCCATCCTTCCGACAGGGAAGGACGAGCAGTACTTC. The encoded protein is CAILPTGKDEQYF.

The chain uses TRBV24-1 and TRBJ2-5, with 13 bases fitting TRBD2. Per the germline V gene, CDR1 is KGHDR and CDR2 is SFDVKD. The CDR3 runs to 16 residues. V lost 2 bases to trimming and J lost 3 bases; unmatched junction nucleotides: 2. DNA of the CDR3: TGTGCCACCAGTGATTCCGGGACTAGCGGGAAAGAGACCCAGTACTTC. Protein: CATSDSGTSGKETQYF.

The rearrangement uses TRBV7-3 and TRBJ1-2; no clear D gene. The germline V gene encodes CDR1 SGHTA and CDR2 FQGTGA. This CDR3 is 13 amino acids long. With 5 bases removed from V and 3 bases from J, the gap between germline ends came to 10 bases. Here the CDR3 DNA reads TGTGCCAGCAGCGTACCGGGGTACTATGGCTACACCTTC. Its protein product is CASSVPGYYGYTF. Combining the CDR3 with reference TRBV7-3 and TRBJ1-2 gives the whole variable domain GAGVSQTPSNKVTEKGKYVELRCDPISGHTALYWYRQSLGQGPEFLIYFQGTGAADDSGLPNDRFFAVRPEGSVSTLKIQRTERGDSAVYLCASSVPGYYGYTFGSGTRLTVV.

The chain uses TRBV5-1 and TRBJ2-7; tentative D call: TRBD1 (6 bases). Trimming removed 3 bases from V and 2 bases from J, with 12 bases in between. Looked up from germline, CDR1 is SGHRS and CDR2 is YFSETQ. The CDR3 contains 14 residues. CDR3 residues: CASSSRDMTYEQYF. In nucleotides, the CDR3 is TGCGCCAGCAGCTCCCGGGACATGACCTACGAGCAGTACTTC.

J is TRBJ1-1 and V is TRBV13, with D possibly matching TRBD1 (6 bases). The CDR3 extends over 15 amino acids. The germline CDR1 and CDR2 sequences are PRHDT and FYEKMQ (reference sequence). V was clipped by 3 bases and J by 0 bases, with 11 bases between them. CDR3 region: CASSFRTAVNTEAFF. CDR3 in DNA: TGTGCCAGCAGCTTCAGGACAGCAGTGAACACTGAAGCTTTCTTT. The whole variable domain, remainder taken from reference TRBV13 and TRBJ1-1, is AAGVIQSPRHLIKEKRETATLKCYPIPRHDTVYWYQQGPGQDPQFLISFYEKMQSDKGSIPDRFSAQQFSDYHSELNMSSLELGDSALYFCASSFRTAVNTEAFFGQGTRLTVV.